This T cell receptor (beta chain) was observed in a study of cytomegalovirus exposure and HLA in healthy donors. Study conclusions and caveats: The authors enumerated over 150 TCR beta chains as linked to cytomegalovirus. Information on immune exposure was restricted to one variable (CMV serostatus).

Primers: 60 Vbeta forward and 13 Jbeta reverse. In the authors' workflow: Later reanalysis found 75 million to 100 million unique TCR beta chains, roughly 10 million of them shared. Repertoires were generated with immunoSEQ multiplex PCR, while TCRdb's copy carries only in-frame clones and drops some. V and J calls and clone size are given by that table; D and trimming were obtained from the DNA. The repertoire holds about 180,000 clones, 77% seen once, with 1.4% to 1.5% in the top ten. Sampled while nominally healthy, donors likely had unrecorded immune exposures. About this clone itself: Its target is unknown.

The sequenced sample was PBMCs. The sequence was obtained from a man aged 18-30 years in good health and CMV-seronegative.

The CDR3 region has the DNA TGTGCCAGCAGTCCCGGTCCGAACATTCAGTACTTC. Its translation is CASSPGPNIQYF. The rearrangement uses TRBV27 and TRBJ2-4; unclear D gene. Germline assignment: CDR1 MNHEY and CDR2 SMNVEV (reference sequence). Trimming removed 5 bases from V and 7 bases from J, with 9 bases in between. The CDR3 has 12 residues.